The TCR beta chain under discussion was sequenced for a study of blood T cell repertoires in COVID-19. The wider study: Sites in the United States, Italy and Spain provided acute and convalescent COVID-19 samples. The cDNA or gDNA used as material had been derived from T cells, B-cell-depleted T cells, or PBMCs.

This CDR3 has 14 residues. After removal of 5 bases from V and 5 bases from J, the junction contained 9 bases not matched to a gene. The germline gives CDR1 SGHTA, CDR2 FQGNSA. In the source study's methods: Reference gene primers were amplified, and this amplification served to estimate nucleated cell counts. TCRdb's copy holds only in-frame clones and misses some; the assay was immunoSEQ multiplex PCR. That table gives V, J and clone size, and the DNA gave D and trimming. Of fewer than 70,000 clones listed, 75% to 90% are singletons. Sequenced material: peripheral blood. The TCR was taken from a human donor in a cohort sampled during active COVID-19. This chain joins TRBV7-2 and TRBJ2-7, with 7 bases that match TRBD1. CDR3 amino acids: CASSARTGVNEQYF. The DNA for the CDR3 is TGTGCCAGCAGCGCCAGGACAGGTGTGAACGAGCAGTACTTC.